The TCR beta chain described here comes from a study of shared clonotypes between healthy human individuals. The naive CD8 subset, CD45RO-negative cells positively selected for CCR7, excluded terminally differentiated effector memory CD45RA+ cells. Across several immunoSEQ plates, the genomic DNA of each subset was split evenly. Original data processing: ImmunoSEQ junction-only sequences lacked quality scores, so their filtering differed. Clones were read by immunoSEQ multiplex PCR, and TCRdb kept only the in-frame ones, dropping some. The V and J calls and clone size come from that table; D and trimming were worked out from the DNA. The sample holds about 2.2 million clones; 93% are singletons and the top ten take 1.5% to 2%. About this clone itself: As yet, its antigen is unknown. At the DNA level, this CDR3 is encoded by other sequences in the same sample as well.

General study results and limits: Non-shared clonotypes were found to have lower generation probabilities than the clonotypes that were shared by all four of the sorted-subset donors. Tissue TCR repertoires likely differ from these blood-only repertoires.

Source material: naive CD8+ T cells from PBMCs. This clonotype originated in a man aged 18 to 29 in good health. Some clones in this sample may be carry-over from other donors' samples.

The CDR3 protein is CASSFGGTGYEQYF. CDR3 sequence (DNA): TGTGCCAGCAGCTTCGGGGGTACGGGGTACGAGCAGTACTTC. The chain joins TRBV11-2 to TRBJ2-7; weak D call: TRBD2 (6 bases). The CDR3 runs 14 residues. Trimming stripped 3 bases from V and 4 bases from J, with 13 bases between. Germline assignment: CDR1 SGHAT and CDR2 FQNNGV.